The 16 T cell receptor beta chains in this list originate from one sample, sequenced in a study of CD8 T cells in Susac syndrome. Random hexamers primed reverse transcription of 0.5 to 1 ug RNA. MiXCR, run by TCRdb on the immunoSEQ multiplex PCR reads, gives a single entry per CDR3 protein. The repertoire holds 150,000 to 200,000 distinct CDR3 sequences, with 90% to 95% as singletons. The source material was CD4+ T cells from PBMCs. These receptors all come from a human donor in good health.

There are a few counts of this clonotype. CDR3 coding DNA: TGCAGCGTCAAGGACCGCTACGAGCAGTACTTC. Translated, it gives CSVKDRYEQYF. V usage is TRBV29-1 and J usage is TRBJ2-7, with D hard to call. Germline loops: CDR1 SQVTM, CDR2 ANQGSEA. Trimming took 6 bases from V and 3 from J, leaving 9 bases between them. The CDR3 covers 11 residues.

The DNA of the CDR3 is TGCAGTGTTCCGGAGTCCGGGAGGGGGAACACTGAAGCTTTCTTT. It yields the protein CSVPESGRGNTEAFF. The V gene is TRBV20-1, the J gene TRBJ1-1; D is possibly TRBD1 (5 bases). The CDR3 totals 15 residues. Trimming took 7 bases from V and 1 from J, leaving 19 bases between them. Germline V gives CDR1 DFQATT, CDR2 SNEGSKA (reference sequence).

The V and J genes are TRBV25-1 and TRBJ2-7; no clear D gene. The CDR3 has 13 amino acids. Germline assignment: CDR1 MGHDK and CDR2 SYGVNS. V lost 6 bases and J 5 bases, leaving 14 bases between the germline ends. In DNA form, the CDR3 reads TGTGCCAGCAGGTCTGACCCCTGGGACGAGCAGTACTTC. Translation: CASRSDPWDEQYF.

The rearrangement uses TRBV6-5 and TRBJ1-2; D gene ambiguous. The germline V and J ends were trimmed by 4 bases and 7 bases, with 13 bases remaining between them. CDR1 is MNHEY and CDR2 is SVGAGI in the germline V gene. The CDR3 is 13 amino acids. For the CDR3, the DNA is TGTGCCAGCAGTTCGACCCCCTCAGGTGGCTACACCTTC. Residues: CASSSTPSGGYTF.

CDR3 sequence (DNA): TGTGCCATCAGTGACCCGGGACAGACAGAGACCCAGTACTTC. It encodes CAISDPGQTETQYF. The chain joins TRBV10-3 to TRBJ2-5; 7 bases match TRBD1. V dropped 3 bases and J dropped 4; count of bases not matched to a gene: 5. The germline gives CDR1 ENHRY, CDR2 SYGVKD. There are 14 residues in the CDR3.

V is TRBV7-2 and J is TRBJ1-3; TRBD1 matches 7 bases. This CDR3 is 13 amino acids long. Trimming took 3 bases from V and 4 from J; bases not matched to a gene: 0. Per the germline V gene, CDR1 is SGHTA and CDR2 is FQGNSA. CDR3 in DNA: TGTGCCAGCAGCTTGGGACAGGGAAACACCATATATTTT. Residues: CASSLGQGNTIYF.

The chain is built from TRBV4-1 and TRBJ2-7; D may correspond to TRBD1 or TRBD2 (5 bases each). Deletions cut 2 bases from V and 3 bases from J, with 20 bases between. Germline-derived CDR1 and CDR2 are MGHRA and YSYEKL. This CDR3 has 17 amino acids. CDR3 sequence reads: CASSQPTTGRVRYEQYF. The CDR3 DNA is TGCGCCAGCAGCCAACCTACCACGGGGCGGGTCCGCTACGAGCAGTACTTC.

This CDR3 is CASSPLSGNEQFF. CDR3 DNA: TGTGCCAGCTCACCCCTTAGCGGCAATGAGCAGTTCTTC. The chain carries TRBV18 and TRBJ2-1; TRBD2 is a possible D gene (6 bases). This CDR3 is 13 amino acids long. With 3 bases removed from V and 6 bases from J, the gap between germline ends came to 9 bases. Germline V gene data show CDR1 as KGHSH and CDR2 as LQKENI. Using reference TRBV18 and TRBJ2-1 for the parts outside the CDR3, the full variable domain is NAGVMQNPRHLVRRRGQEARLRCSPMKGHSHVYWYRQLPEEGLKFMVYLQKENIIDESGMPKERFSAEFPKEGPSILRIQQVVRGDSAAYFCASSPLSGNEQFFGPGTRLTVL.

This clonotype was observed a handful of times. This chain joins TRBV18 and TRBJ1-1, with 9 positions matching TRBD1. CDR3 size: 14 residues. Trimming at V came to 3 bases and at J to 5 bases, leaving 4 bases not matched to a gene. Per germline, CDR1 KGHSH and CDR2 LQKENI. CDR3 in DNA: TGTGCCAGCTCACCCGGGACAGGGAGAACTGAAGCTTTCTTT. It encodes CASSPGTGRTEAFF.

The rearrangement uses TRBV15 and TRBJ1-1, with D tentatively TRBD1 (5 bases). CDR3 length equals 13 residues. Looked up from germline, CDR1 is LNHNV and CDR2 is YYDKDF (reference sequence). The germline V and J ends were trimmed by 0 bases and 9 bases, with 11 bases remaining between them. CDR3 loop: CATSRDGAGKAFF. The CDR3 bases are TGTGCCACCAGCAGAGATGGGGCCGGCAAAGCTTTCTTT.

V and J are TRBV6-6 and TRBJ1-4; 8 bases fit TRBD1. The CDR3 contains 16 residues. Germline values: CDR1 MNHNY, CDR2 SVGAGI (reference sequence). The J segment lost 6 bases and the V segment lost 7 bases, leaving 13 bases of the junction unmatched. The CDR3, as DNA: TGTGCCAGCACCCGGGACCCCGGACAGGGAGATGAAAAACTGTTTTTT. It yields the protein CASTRDPGQGDEKLFF.

This chain joins TRBV15 and TRBJ1-2; TRBD1 agrees at 7 bases. In germline, CDR1 is LNHNV, CDR2 YYDKDF (reference sequence). V gave up 5 bases and J gave up 2 bases; unmatched junction bases: 5. This CDR3 comprises 14 residues. The chain's CDR3 is CATSRQGGNYGYTF. CDR3 bases: TGTGCCACCAGCCGCCAGGGGGGAAACTATGGCTACACCTTC.

The J gene is TRBJ2-4, the V gene TRBV9, with TRBD2 matching over 12 bases. Trimming at V came to 1 base and at J to 10 bases, leaving 6 bases not matched to a gene. Germline V gene sequence: CDR1 SGDLS, CDR2 YYNGEE. The CDR3 has 15 amino acids. The CDR3 here is CASSVSSGGAGIQYF. As DNA, the CDR3 is TGTGCCAGCAGCGTATCTAGCGGGGGGGCGGGGATTCAGTACTTC.

The CDR3, as DNA: TGTGCCAGCAGTGGGGGACTCATCGTTACGGGCACTGAAGCTTTCTTT. Translating gives CASSGGLIVTGTEAFF. The chain links TRBV6-1 to TRBJ1-1; D possibly corresponds to TRBD1 (5 bases). Trimming removed 4 bases from V and 4 bases from J, with 19 bases in between. CDR1 and CDR2 from the germline V gene are MNHNS and SASEGT. The CDR3 length is 16 residues.

The chain employs TRBV11-2 and TRBJ1-2, with D perhaps matching TRBD1 (5 bases). CDR1 is SGHAT and CDR2 is FQNNGV in the germline V gene. Trimming took 6 bases from V and 8 from J, leaving 16 bases between them. The CDR3 is 13 amino acids. The CDR3 is CASSRGANEGYTF. The CDR3 DNA reads TGTGCCAGCAGTAGGGGCGCCAATGAGGGCTACACCTTC. Together with reference TRBV11-2 and TRBJ1-2, the CDR3 gives the full variable domain: EAGVAQSPRYKIIEKRQSVAFWCNPISGHATLYWYQQILGQGPKLLIQFQNNGVVDDSQLPKDRFSAERLKGVDSTLKIQPAKLEDSAVYLCASSRGANEGYTFGSGTRLTVV.

This clonotype was observed a handful of times. The genes are TRBV7-2 and TRBJ1-1; D is uncertain. V was trimmed by 0 bases and J by 0 bases, leaving 8 bases between them. This CDR3 spans 15 amino acids. CDR1 is SGHTA and CDR2 is FQGNSA in the germline V gene. The CDR3 loop is CASSLAGRLNTEAFF. For the CDR3, the DNA is TGTGCCAGCAGCTTAGCCGGACGGCTGAACACTGAAGCTTTCTTT.